Each of the 26 T cell receptor beta chains below was sequenced from the same sample in a study of blood T cell repertoires in COVID-19. Clones were sequenced by immunoSEQ multiplex PCR, and TCRdb holds only the in-frame ones, with some missing. The sample contains around 140,000 clones, approximately 84% of which appear only once. The sample comprised peripheral blood. Source of these receptors: a woman aged 80 or over with acute or convalescent COVID-19.

This sequence joins TRBV5-1 and TRBJ2-7; D is unclear. The germline V gene has CDR1 SGHRS and CDR2 YFSETQ. The length of the CDR3 is 16 residues. V lost 0 bases and J 1 base, leaving 14 bases between the germline ends. CDR3 DNA sequence: TGCGCCAGCAGCTTGGCCCCGGGTGCGGTTTCCTACGAGCAGTACTTC. It specifies CASSLAPGAVSYEQYF.

The table lists this clone with a few counts. V usage is TRBV10-3 and J usage is TRBJ1-2, with D unclear. V dropped 0 bases and J dropped 6 bases, with 20 bases sitting between them. The CDR3 runs 17 residues. CDR1 is ENHRY and CDR2 is SYGVKD in the germline V gene. CDR3 sequence (DNA): TGTGCCATCAGTGAGTCCCTCCAGCTCCCGGGAAAGGATGGCTACACCTTC. As protein: CAISESLQLPGKDGYTF.

The rearrangement links TRBV6-2 or TRBV6-3 to TRBJ1-5; a possible D gene is TRBD1 (6 bases). The germline V gene encodes CDR1 MNHEY and CDR2 SVGEGT. V lost 0 bases, J lost 0 bases, and 12 bases lay in between. The CDR3 length is 17 residues. The chain's CDR3 is CASSYSGTKYSNQPQHF. The CDR3, as DNA: TGTGCCAGCAGTTACTCGGGGACAAAATATAGCAATCAGCCCCAGCATTTT.

This clone was picked up a small number of times. V and J are TRBV3-1 (or the pseudogene TRBV3-2) and TRBJ2-4; no clear D. Trimming took off 1 base at V and 2 bases at J, with 12 bases between the two ends. Germline lookup yields CDR1 LGHDT and CDR2 YNNKEL (reference sequence). CDR3 length: 16 residues. The CDR3 protein is CASSQGVVGPKNIQYF. CDR3 nucleotides: TGTGCCAGCAGCCAAGGGGTGGTGGGCCCCAAAAACATTCAGTACTTC.

The chain combines TRBV10-3 with TRBJ2-1; 10 nucleotides line up with TRBD2. The CDR3 loop spans 14 amino acids. Germline lookup yields CDR1 ENHRY and CDR2 SYGVKD. The trim removed 6 bases at V and 7 bases at J, leaving 6 bases unmatched. This chain's CDR3 is CAIRAGGQWNEQFF. The CDR3 DNA follows: TGTGCCATCAGAGCGGGGGGGCAGTGGAATGAGCAGTTCTTC.

The V gene is TRBV6-2 or TRBV6-3, the J gene TRBJ1-1, with 9 bases that match TRBD1. V trimming: 5 bases; J trimming: 1 base; junction bases outside the gene matches: 2. The germline CDR1 and CDR2 sequences are MNHEY and SVGEGT. The CDR3 is made up of 14 amino acids. CDR3 residues: CASSTDRGNTEAFF. The CDR3 DNA reads as TGTGCCAGCAGTACGGACAGGGGGAACACTGAAGCTTTCTTT.

This clone was found many times. V is TRBV7-2 and J is TRBJ1-2; TRBD1 is a possible D gene (6 bases). V lost 1 base, J lost 3 bases, and 15 bases lay in between. The CDR3 extends over 16 amino acids. Germline values: CDR1 SGHTA, CDR2 FQGNSA. In DNA form, the CDR3 reads TGTGCCAGCAGCTTAGAAGGGCGGGGGCGAGACTATGGCTACACCTTC. Its translation is CASSLEGRGRDYGYTF.

The chain has TRBV7-6 and TRBJ1-1; D is perhaps TRBD1 (6 bases). This CDR3 has 14 amino acids. The germline gives CDR1 SGHVS, CDR2 FNYEAQ. V lost 4 bases, J lost 5 bases, and 14 bases lay in between. The CDR3 sequence is CASSSQGRGTEAFF. The CDR3 DNA follows: TGTGCCAGCAGCTCCCAGGGGCGAGGGACTGAAGCTTTCTTT. The whole variable domain, filled in from reference TRBV7-6 and TRBJ1-1, reads GAGVSQSPRYKVTKRGQDVALRCDPISGHVSLYWYRQALGQGPEFLTYFNYEAQQDKSGLPNDRFSAERPEGSISTLTIQRTEQRDSAMYRCASSSQGRGTEAFFGQGTRLTVV.

The chain links TRBV18 to TRBJ1-1; weak D call: TRBD1 (5 bases). CDR3 length: 16 amino acids. Germline V gene data show CDR1 as KGHSH and CDR2 as LQKENI. Trimming pared 3 bases from V and 7 bases from J, leaving 21 bases between. The CDR3 sequence: CASSPSGVRTGNEAFF. CDR3 nucleotides: TGTGCCAGCTCACCGTCGGGAGTACGTACAGGCAATGAAGCTTTCTTT.

This rearrangement joins TRBV20-1 to TRBJ2-7; weak D call: TRBD1 (6 bases). The CDR3 is made up of 14 amino acids. CDR1 DFQATT and CDR2 SNEGSKA come from the germline V gene (reference sequence). V dropped 3 bases and J dropped 6 bases, with 18 bases sitting between them. In DNA form, the CDR3 reads TGCAGTGCTAGTTTCAGGGGACCGCTCCCCGAGCAGTACTTC. It codes for CSASFRGPLPEQYF.

The V call is TRBV5-1, the J call TRBJ1-2, with TRBD1 identical over 11 bases. Germline CDR1 and CDR2: SGHRS and YFSETQ. V was pared by 4 bases and J by 8 bases, with 7 bases of the junction left unmatched. The CDR3 covers 14 residues. The DNA of the CDR3 is TGCGCCAGCAGCCCGGACAGGGGGCTTCGGGGCTACACCTTC. It is translated as CASSPDRGLRGYTF.

The chain couples TRBV10-2 to TRBJ2-1; TRBD2 is a possible D gene (5 bases). CDR3 length equals 13 residues. CDR1 is WSHSY, CDR2 SAAADI, per germline. V was shortened by 8 bases and J by 4 bases, with 12 bases between the two germline ends. CDR3 DNA: TGCGCCAGCGCGTCTAGCAGGTACAATGAGCAGTTCTTC. Protein: CASASSRYNEQFF.

The chain joins TRBV3-1 (or the pseudogene TRBV3-2) to TRBJ2-1; a weak D match, TRBD1 (6 bases). The length of the CDR3 is 14 residues. CDR1 and CDR2 (germline): LGHDT, YNNKEL (reference sequence). With 3 bases removed from V and 5 bases from J, the gap between germline ends came to 11 bases. The CDR3 region is CASSQLTGNNEQFF. The CDR3 DNA reads TGTGCCAGCAGCCAGCTAACAGGGAACAATGAGCAGTTCTTC.

In this sample, this clone turned up a few times. CDR3: CASSRGLGSYEQYF. CDR3 nucleotides: TGTGCCAGCAGCAGGGGGCTGGGCTCCTACGAGCAGTACTTC. V and J are TRBV14 and TRBJ2-7, with 7 bases lining up with TRBD1. The CDR3 loop spans 14 amino acids. Trimming cost V 5 bases and J 0 bases; bases outside gene matches: 4. Germline values: CDR1 SGHDN, CDR2 FVKESK. The complete variable domain, with remaining parts taken from reference TRBV14 and TRBJ2-7, reads EAGVTQFPSHSVIEKGQTVTLRCDPISGHDNLYWYRRVMGKEIKFLLHFVKESKQDESGMPNNRFLAERTGGTYSTLKVQPAELEDSGVYFCASSRGLGSYEQYFGPGTRLTVT.

The genes are TRBV6-6 and TRBJ1-5, with D perhaps TRBD1 (6 bases). V was clipped by 7 bases and J by 4 bases, with 17 bases between them. CDR3 length: 15 residues. CDR1 and CDR2 (germline): MNHNY, SVGAGI (reference sequence). Here the CDR3 DNA reads TGTGCCAGCAAGGGGGGGCAGGAGATTAATCAGCCCCAGCATTTT. Translation gives CASKGGQEINQPQHF.

The rearrangement uses TRBV27 and TRBJ2-7; tentatively, D is TRBD1 (5 bases). V was clipped by 5 bases and J by 7 bases, with 21 bases between them. Germline lookup yields CDR1 MNHEY and CDR2 SMNVEV (reference sequence). CDR3 length: 15 amino acids. The CDR3 protein is CASSPKHRQGWEQYF. CDR3 bases: TGTGCCAGCAGTCCGAAACATCGCCAGGGATGGGAGCAGTACTTC.

DNA for the CDR3: TGTGCCAGCACCGTGTTTGGAGGGGACGAGACCCAGTACTTC. This gives the protein CASTVFGGDETQYF. The chain employs TRBV27 and TRBJ2-5, with D tentatively TRBD2 (6 bases). CDR3 length: 14 amino acids. The germline V gene has CDR1 MNHEY and CDR2 SMNVEV (reference sequence). Trimming took off 7 bases at V and 5 bases at J, with 17 bases between the two ends.

This rearrangement joins TRBV5-6 to TRBJ2-2; D uncertain. The CDR3 is 11 amino acids. CDR1 and CDR2 (germline): SGHDT, YYEEEE. The ends were cut back, 1 base at V and 8 bases at J, with 3 bases in the middle. The CDR3 coding sequence is TGTGCCAGCAGCTTGTCGGGGGAGCTGTTTTTT. This translates into CASSLSGELFF.

This rearrangement joins TRBV18 to TRBJ2-5; a possible D gene is TRBD1 (5 bases). V lost 0 bases and J lost 5, with 7 bases in between. This CDR3 is 13 amino acids long. Per germline, CDR1 KGHSH and CDR2 LQKENI. For the CDR3, the DNA is TGTGCCAGCTCACCACCGGGGCGGGAGACCCAGTACTTC. Encoded protein: CASSPPGRETQYF.

The chain combines TRBV11-3 with TRBJ2-6; 7 bases map to TRBD2. CDR3 size: 17 residues. Germline V CDR1 and CDR2: SGHNT, YENEEA. V shed 5 bases and J 1 base; nucleotides not matched to a gene: 8. As DNA, the CDR3 is TGTGCCAGCAGCCAGCATAGCGGGCGGTCTGGGGCCAACGTCCTGACTTTC. This codes for CASSQHSGRSGANVLTF.

This chain links TRBV7-9 with TRBJ2-2; 8 bases map to TRBD1. After removal of 1 base from V and 4 bases from J, the junction contained 5 bases not matched to a gene. This CDR3 comprises 16 residues. CDR1 and CDR2 (germline): SEHNR, FQNEAQ (reference sequence). CDR3 sequence reads: CASSLVPGGFTGELFF. CDR3 coding DNA: TGTGCCAGCAGCTTAGTGCCAGGGGGCTTCACCGGGGAGCTGTTTTTT.

The genes are TRBV18 and TRBJ1-3; D possibly corresponds to TRBD1 (6 bases). CDR3 size: 16 residues. V lost 2 bases and J lost 1, with 12 bases in between. CDR1 KGHSH and CDR2 LQKENI come from the germline V gene. This chain's CDR3 is CASSPYRDTSGNTIYF. Written as DNA, the CDR3 is TGTGCCAGCTCACCATACCGGGACACTTCTGGAAACACCATATATTTT.

V and J are TRBV5-1 and TRBJ2-1; 9 bases match TRBD2. Germline-derived CDR1 and CDR2 are SGHRS and YFSETQ. The CDR3 has 16 residues. V lost 0 bases to trimming and J lost 0 bases; unmatched junction nucleotides: 1. DNA for the CDR3: TGCGCCAGCAGCTTGGGTAGCGGGGGCTCCTACAATGAGCAGTTCTTC. Translating it yields CASSLGSGGSYNEQFF.

V is TRBV19 and J is TRBJ1-2, with D perhaps matching TRBD1 (5 bases). Per germline, CDR1 LNHDA and CDR2 SQIVND (reference sequence). V shed 4 bases and J shed 3 bases, with 15 bases lying between them. CDR3 length: 15 residues. The CDR3 here is CASSRPGLQDYGYTF. The DNA for the CDR3 is TGTGCCAGTAGTAGGCCAGGGTTACAGGACTATGGCTACACCTTC.

The genes are TRBV6-6 and TRBJ2-7, with 10 bases identical to TRBD1. CDR3 length: 15 amino acids. V was pared by 4 bases and J by 2 bases, with 5 bases of the junction left unmatched. In germline, CDR1 is MNHNY, CDR2 SVGAGI (reference sequence). CDR3 coding DNA: TGTGCCAGCAGTTCCTCCGGGACAGGGGCCTACGAGCAGTACTTC. Its protein product is CASSSSGTGAYEQYF.

The V gene is TRBV11-2, the J gene TRBJ1-3; 7 bases are shared with TRBD1. The CDR3 contains 17 residues. The V gene end was trimmed by 5 bases and the J gene end by 1 base; junction bases not matched to a gene: 11. Germline assignment: CDR1 SGHAT and CDR2 FQNNGV. DNA for the CDR3: TGTGCCAGCAGCCCCTGGAGGGACAGCGAATCTGGAAACACCATATATTTT. Amino acids: CASSPWRDSESGNTIYF.